Following are 24 T cell receptor beta chains from one sample sequenced in a study of cytomegalovirus exposure and HLA in healthy donors. 13 Jbeta primers and 60 Vbeta primers were used for the PCR. The protocol was immunoSEQ multiplex PCR, while the TCRdb copy is restricted to in-frame clones and leaves out a portion. This sample has roughly 110,000 clones; approximately 71% occur once, and the top ten carry 2% to 2.5%. Sequencing input: PBMCs. Source of these receptors: a man aged 35-49 years in good health and CMV-seronegative.

The chain has TRBV5-4 and TRBJ1-3; TRBD1 matches at 7 bases. Losses at the gene ends were 0 bases for V and 8 bases for J; bases not matched to a gene: 5. The CDR3 has 14 amino acids. CDR1 SGHNT and CDR2 YYREEE come from the germline V gene (reference sequence). The CDR3 DNA reads TGTGCCAGCAGCTTGGACAGGGGAATGCACACCATATATTTT. This gives the protein CASSLDRGMHTIYF.

J is TRBJ1-2 and V is TRBV5-4; D gene uncertain. V shed 2 bases and J shed 3 bases, with 8 bases lying between them. CDR1 SGHNT and CDR2 YYREEE come from the germline V gene (reference sequence). This CDR3 is built from 13 residues. The CDR3 region has the DNA TGTGCCAGCAGCTTAGACGGGGACTATGGCTACACCTTC. Translated, it gives CASSLDGDYGYTF.

The chain has TRBV4-2 and TRBJ2-3, with 10 nucleotides matching TRBD2. Germline V lookup: CDR1 LGHNA, CDR2 YNFKEQ. This CDR3 is built from 17 residues. The V segment lost 3 bases and the J segment 4 bases; nucleotides outside the gene matches: 10. The CDR3 nucleotides are TGTGCCAGCAGCCAGTACCCTGTAGCGGGGGGATCAGATACGCAGTATTTT. Protein product: CASSQYPVAGGSDTQYF.

This clone was picked up a small number of times. The chain couples TRBV1 to TRBJ1-1; the listed D gene, TRBD1, was not tested against the DNA. TRBV1 is flagged as a pseudogene. The CDR3 extends over 17 amino acids. The CDR3 reads CTSSQGGRGCWGTEAFF. The CDR3 DNA reads as TGCACCAGCAGCCAAGGTGGCAGGGGGTGCTGGGGCACTGAAGCTTTCTTT.

The chain links TRBV11-2 to TRBJ2-1; D remains unclear. This CDR3 region has 12 residues. The germline gives CDR1 SGHAT, CDR2 FQNNGV. V was clipped by 6 bases and J by 5 bases, with 8 bases between them. CDR3 nucleotides: TGTGCCAGCAGTTTGCAGGACAATGAGCAGTTCTTC. Its protein product is CASSLQDNEQFF.

This clone was seen more than once but under ten times. The J gene is TRBJ1-4, the V gene TRBV4-1; D is unclear. The CDR3 runs 15 residues. CDR1 is MGHRA and CDR2 is YSYEKL in the germline V gene. The V and J ends lost 3 bases and 8 bases respectively, with 16 bases between them. CDR3 in DNA: TGCGCCAGCAGCCATCATCGTCTCCTGCGGGAAAAACTGTTTTTT. Translation gives CASSHHRLLREKLFF.

This clone came up a few times. The chain joins TRBV7-2 to TRBJ2-5, with 9 positions matching TRBD2. In germline, CDR1 is SGHTA, CDR2 FQGNSA. CDR3 size: 15 residues. With V trimmed by 4 bases and J by 5 bases, 8 bases remained unmatched. CDR3 protein: CASSYGTSRRETQYF. The CDR3 nucleotides are TGTGCCAGCAGCTATGGGACTAGCCGGCGGGAGACCCAGTACTTC.

The CDR3, as DNA: TGTGCCAGCAGTTATGGACAGATAAATGAAAAACTGTTTTTT. Residues: CASSYGQINEKLFF. The chain couples TRBV5-5 to TRBJ1-4; TRBD1 is a possible D gene (6 bases). V was clipped by 5 bases and J by 5 bases, with 13 bases between them. In germline, CDR1 is SGHKS, CDR2 YYEKEE (reference sequence). The CDR3 length is 14 residues.

This chain connects TRBV7-2 to TRBJ1-6; D possibly corresponds to TRBD1 (5 bases). Per the germline V gene, CDR1 is SGHTA and CDR2 is FQGNSA. Deletions cut 5 bases from V and 13 bases from J, with 12 bases between. The CDR3 is made up of 12 amino acids. The CDR3 region is CASSPTVSPLHF. CDR3 sequence (DNA): TGTGCCAGCAGCCCGACAGTCTCTCCCCTCCACTTT.

CDR3 bases: TGTGCCAGCAGCTTAGTAGTAGTTGCCCCCTACGAGCAGTACTTC. This encodes CASSLVVVAPYEQYF. The chain uses TRBV7-8 and TRBJ2-7; D uncertain. Between the trimmed V and J ends, which lost 1 base and 2 bases, there was a span of 12 bases. The CDR3 is 15 residues long. Germline CDR1 is SGHVS and CDR2 is FQNEAQ.

A word on this clone: At one end the junction does not follow the germline gene, possibly because of a read error. The J gene is TRBJ2-1, the V gene TRBV5-1; 8 bases agree with TRBD1. The germline gives CDR1 SGHRS, CDR2 YFSETQ. This CDR3 spans 14 amino acids. The CDR3 sequence is CASSLGTGFNGQFF. CDR3 DNA sequence: TGCGCCAGCAGCTTGGGGACAGGGTTCAATGGGCAGTTCTTC.

The chain links TRBV5-6 to TRBJ2-1; possibly TRBD2 for D (6 bases). This CDR3 is 15 amino acids long. Germline CDR1 SGHDT, CDR2 YYEEEE. Trimming removed 3 bases at V and 0 bases at J, with 10 bases between. CDR3 amino acids: CASSWDWSSYNEQFF. CDR3 nucleotide sequence: TGTGCCAGCAGCTGGGACTGGAGCTCCTACAATGAGCAGTTCTTC.

J is TRBJ1-1 and V is TRBV7-2, with 7 nucleotides matching TRBD1. This CDR3 contains 17 residues. V lost 6 bases to trimming and J lost 0 bases; unmatched junction nucleotides: 13. In germline, CDR1 is SGHTA, CDR2 FQGNSA. CDR3 coding DNA: TGTGCCAGCAGACCAGACAGGGCACCTGGATTGAACACTGAAGCTTTCTTT. This encodes CASRPDRAPGLNTEAFF.

This chain joins TRBV6-1 and TRBJ2-3; 13 nucleotides match TRBD2. Germline V gives CDR1 MNHNS, CDR2 SASEGT. The CDR3 loop spans 15 amino acids. Trimming at V came to 7 bases and at J to 8 bases, leaving 9 bases not matched to a gene. The CDR3 sequence: CASNELAGGQGTQYF. CDR3 sequence (DNA): TGTGCCAGCAACGAACTAGCGGGGGGGCAGGGTACGCAGTATTTT.

This clone was seen a single time. This rearrangement joins TRBV6-1 to TRBJ1-6; D is perhaps TRBD1 (6 bases). The germline CDR1 and CDR2 sequences are MNHNS and SASEGT. This CDR3 has 15 residues. V lost 2 bases, J lost 11 bases, and 16 bases lay in between. CDR3 nucleotides: TGTGCCAGCAGTGAATTTAGCGGGGGCAGGACACCCCTCCACTTT. This encodes CASSEFSGGRTPLHF.

The rearrangement links TRBV2 to TRBJ2-1; 10 bases align to TRBD2. Germline CDR1 SNHLY, CDR2 FYNNEI. After removal of 8 bases from V and 2 bases from J, the junction contained 3 bases not matched to a gene. The CDR3 has 14 residues. The CDR3 bases are TGTGCCAGCCTTAGCGGGGGGCCCTACAATGAGCAGTTCTTC. Translated: CASLSGGPYNEQFF.

The chain is built from TRBV7-2 and TRBJ1-2; D gene uncertain. CDR1 is SGHTA and CDR2 is FQGNSA in the germline V gene. CDR3 length: 13 residues. Trimming shortened V by 1 base and J by 2 bases, and 5 bases separated the two germline ends. The CDR3 sequence is CASSLGVNYGYTF. The CDR3 DNA follows: TGTGCCAGCAGCTTAGGCGTAAACTATGGCTACACCTTC.

This chain connects TRBV6-6 to TRBJ2-3; 7 bases line up with TRBD2. CDR1 MNHNY and CDR2 SVGAGI come from the germline V gene (reference sequence). After removal of 6 bases from V and 5 bases from J, the junction contained 14 bases not matched to a gene. The CDR3 contains 16 residues. Written as DNA, the CDR3 is TGTGCCAGCAGCCCTAGCGAACTAGCGATAGGAGATACGCAGTATTTT. Translation gives CASSPSELAIGDTQYF.

CDR3 amino acids: CASSSGLATYNEQFF. CDR3 nucleotide sequence: TGTGCCAGCAGCTCGGGACTAGCGACCTACAATGAGCAGTTCTTC. This chain connects TRBV11-2 to TRBJ2-1; 10 bases match TRBD2. J was trimmed by 2 bases and V by 4 bases; bases with no gene match: 2. The CDR3 runs to 15 residues. Germline CDR1 is SGHAT and CDR2 is FQNNGV.

In regard to this clone: Other DNA variants within this sample encode the same CDR3. J is TRBJ1-3 and V is TRBV6-1, with D unresolved. The V end was cut by 1 base, the J end by 0 bases, with 7 bases between. The CDR3 extends over 15 amino acids. Germline V gene data show CDR1 as MNHNS and CDR2 as SASEGT. The CDR3 region is CASSEGEGSGNTIYF. CDR3 nucleotide sequence: TGTGCCAGCAGTGAAGGCGAGGGCTCTGGAAACACCATATATTTT.

V usage is TRBV19 and J usage is TRBJ2-7, with D possibly matching TRBD2 (6 bases). Trimming removed 1 base at V and 3 bases at J, with 7 bases between. Germline V gene lookup returns CDR1 LNHDA and CDR2 SQIVND (reference sequence). This CDR3 comprises 13 residues. CDR3 loop: CASSIGLVYEQYF. The CDR3 DNA reads as TGTGCCAGTAGTATAGGACTAGTCTACGAGCAGTACTTC. Full variable domain (rest looked up from reference TRBV19 and TRBJ2-7): DGGITQSPKYLFRKEGQNVTLSCEQNLNHDAMYWYRQDPGQGLRLIYYSQIVNDFQKGDIAEGYSVSREKKESFPLTVTSAQKNPTAFYLCASSIGLVYEQYFGPGTRLTVT.

The chain has TRBV7-9 and TRBJ2-2; a weak D match, TRBD1 (6 bases). Deletions cut 4 bases from V and 4 bases from J, with 22 bases between. Germline V gene data show CDR1 as SEHNR and CDR2 as FQNEAQ (reference sequence). There are 18 residues in the CDR3. CDR3 nucleotides: TGTGCCAGCAGCTCTCCCCCCGGGACACAAATCGCCACCGGGGAGCTGTTTTTT. This sequence encodes CASSSPPGTQIATGELFF.

V is TRBV7-9 and J is TRBJ2-7, with D possibly TRBD2 on 6 matching bases. The CDR3 runs 14 residues. The germline V gene has CDR1 SEHNR and CDR2 FQNEAQ (reference sequence). V was trimmed by 4 bases and J by 0 bases, leaving 10 bases between them. Written as DNA, the CDR3 is TGTGCCAGCAGCTGGGACGGGAGCTCCTACGAGCAGTACTTC. Translation: CASSWDGSSYEQYF.

The V and J genes are TRBV7-2 and TRBJ1-3; weak D call: TRBD1 (5 bases). The V and J ends lost 0 bases and 4 bases respectively, with 10 bases between them. CDR3 length: 15 residues. Germline lookup yields CDR1 SGHTA and CDR2 FQGNSA. Here the CDR3 DNA reads TGTGCCAGCAGCTTAGCGGTGGGGCCCGGAAACACCATATATTTT. Encoded protein: CASSLAVGPGNTIYF.